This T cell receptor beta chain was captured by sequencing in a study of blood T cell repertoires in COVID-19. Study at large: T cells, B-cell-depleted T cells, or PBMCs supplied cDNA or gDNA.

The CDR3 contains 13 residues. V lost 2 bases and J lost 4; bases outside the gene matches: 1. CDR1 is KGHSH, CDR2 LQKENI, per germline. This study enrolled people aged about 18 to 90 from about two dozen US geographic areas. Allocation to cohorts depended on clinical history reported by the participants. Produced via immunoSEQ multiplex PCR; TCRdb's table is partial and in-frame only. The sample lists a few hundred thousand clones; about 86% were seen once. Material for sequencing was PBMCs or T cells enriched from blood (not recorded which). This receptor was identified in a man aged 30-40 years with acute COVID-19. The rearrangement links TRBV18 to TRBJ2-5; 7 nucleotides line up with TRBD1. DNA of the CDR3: TGTGCCAGCTCACCAACAGGGGTAGAGACCCAGTACTTC. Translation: CASSPTGVETQYF. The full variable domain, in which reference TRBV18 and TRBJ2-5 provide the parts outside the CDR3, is NAGVMQNPRHLVRRRGQEARLRCSPMKGHSHVYWYRQLPEEGLKFMVYLQKENIIDESGMPKERFSAEFPKEGPSILRIQQVVRGDSAAYFCASSPTGVETQYFGPGTRLLVL.